These T cell receptor beta chains were read from a single sample in a study of tumor-infiltrating lymphocytes in localized non-small cell lung cancer. Assay used: immunoSEQ multiplex PCR; TCRdb lists only in-frame clones, some missing. This sample has more than 9,000 clones, with about 60% found just once. Sequenced sample: lung tumor tissue. The receptor set was obtained from a human donor with non-small cell lung cancer. CDR3s leave out the opening cysteine and the closing phenylalanine or tryptophan.

v_gene: TRBV5-1; j_gene: TRBJ2-5; CDR3aa: ASSAGVLAGPQETQY
v_gene: TRBV7-2; j_gene: TRBJ1-4; CDR3aa: ASSSGGAGEKLF
v_gene: TRBV5-6; j_gene: TRBJ2-1; CDR3aa: ASSLASLAQF
v_gene: TRBV5-1; j_gene: TRBJ1-2; CDR3aa: ASSPRDRNYGYT
v_gene: TRBV15; j_gene: TRBJ1-2; CDR3aa: ATSRGGDGYGYT
v_gene: TRBV7-2; j_gene: TRBJ2-4; CDR3aa: ASSRTGLAKNIQY
v_gene: TRBV7-2; j_gene: TRBJ2-7; CDR3aa: ASSLSRVEQY
v_gene: TRBV10-2; j_gene: TRBJ1-1; CDR3aa: ASSEPTRTGRYTEAF
v_gene: TRBV15; j_gene: TRBJ1-1; CDR3aa: ATSRELNTEAF
v_gene: TRBV7-9; j_gene: TRBJ1-5; CDR3aa: ASTGTGGGSNQPQH
v_gene: TRBV5-4; j_gene: TRBJ2-7; CDR3aa: ASSSRTVTREQY
v_gene: TRBV5-6; j_gene: TRBJ1-3; CDR3aa: ASSRGLQTSGNTIY
v_gene: TRBV25-1; j_gene: TRBJ1-1; CDR3aa: ASMGGSTEAF
v_gene: TRBV7-2; j_gene: TRBJ2-5; CDR3aa: ASSMRETQY
v_gene: TRBV29-1; j_gene: TRBJ2-3; CDR3aa: SVEVEGTTQY
v_gene: TRBV7-8; j_gene: TRBJ2-1; CDR3aa: ASSLARTYNEQF
v_gene: TRBV30; j_gene: TRBJ2-3; CDR3aa: AWRDAGYTQY
v_gene: TRBV5-1; j_gene: TRBJ2-5; CDR3aa: ASSLQGLGGETQY
v_gene: TRBV12-2; j_gene: TRBJ2-3; CDR3aa: ASRFRTGTSTDTQY
v_gene: TRBV7-2; j_gene: TRBJ2-3; CDR3aa: ASSNERYTQY
v_gene: TRBV29-1; j_gene: TRBJ1-2; CDR3aa: SVEVGANYGYT
v_gene: TRBV13; j_gene: TRBJ1-2; CDR3aa: ASTRGRAVYGYT
v_gene: TRBV7-2; j_gene: TRBJ1-1; CDR3aa: ASSLASQGVGTEAF
v_gene: TRBV7-2; j_gene: TRBJ2-7; CDR3aa: ASSPRAYEQY
v_gene: TRBV14; j_gene: TRBJ2-3; CDR3aa: ASSQDLVGQAASVGDTQY
v_gene: TRBV5-1; j_gene: TRBJ1-3; CDR3aa: ASSSRASGNTIY
v_gene: TRBV10-1; j_gene: TRBJ2-7; CDR3aa: ASSLSSGRYSYEQY
v_gene: TRBV6-5; j_gene: TRBJ1-4; CDR3aa: ASSYNRGNEKLF
v_gene: TRBV6-1; j_gene: TRBJ1-5; CDR3aa: ASSDPNQPQH
v_gene: TRBV19; j_gene: TRBJ2-6; CDR3aa: ASRDRVSGANVLT
v_gene: TRBV4-3; j_gene: TRBJ2-3; CDR3aa: ASSQDVQTDTQY
v_gene: TRBV19; j_gene: TRBJ1-1; CDR3aa: ASSTMSMGALAF
v_gene: TRBV14; j_gene: TRBJ2-1; CDR3aa: ASSPYPLAGGYNEQF
v_gene: TRBV5-1; j_gene: TRBJ2-4; CDR3aa: ASSWSPSNLAKNIQY
v_gene: TRBV14; j_gene: TRBJ2-3; CDR3aa: ASSQVSKVRDTQY
v_gene: TRBV6-1; j_gene: TRBJ2-3; CDR3aa: ASSVLSGGGTDTQY
v_gene: TRBV5-1; j_gene: TRBJ2-1; CDR3aa: ASSSRATGGSGNEQF
v_gene: TRBV5-4; j_gene: TRBJ2-3; CDR3aa: ASSVIAESTDTQY
v_gene: TRBV5-4; j_gene: TRBJ2-3; CDR3aa: ASSTPNPDTQY
v_gene: TRBV7-2; j_gene: TRBJ1-6; CDR3aa: ASSLAGGNSPLH
v_gene: TRBV30; j_gene: TRBJ2-7; CDR3aa: AWSVHLSLSSYEQY
v_gene: TRBV6-5; j_gene: TRBJ1-2; CDR3aa: ASSYGPEANYGYT
v_gene: TRBV2; j_gene: TRBJ1-5; CDR3aa: ASSVVGEGQPQH
v_gene: TRBV7-2; j_gene: TRBJ2-3; CDR3aa: ASSLARGTTDTQY
v_gene: TRBV5-1; j_gene: TRBJ2-7; CDR3aa: ASSIGLARY
v_gene: TRBV7-9; j_gene: TRBJ2-5; CDR3aa: ASSWRASETQY
v_gene: TRBV30; j_gene: TRBJ1-6; CDR3aa: AWSPSSGQSPLH
v_gene: TRBV7-2; j_gene: TRBJ2-3; CDR3aa: ASSANTDTQY
v_gene: TRBV7-8; j_gene: TRBJ2-3; CDR3aa: ASSSLAGGPGGTDTQY
v_gene: TRBV11-2; j_gene: TRBJ2-3; CDR3aa: ASSIRQGQIDTQY
v_gene: TRBV6-6; j_gene: TRBJ1-6; CDR3aa: ASSYIGSKGDSPLH
v_gene: TRBV28; j_gene: TRBJ1-1; CDR3aa: ASTLFGGRSTEAF
v_gene: TRBV10-2; j_gene: TRBJ2-7; CDR3aa: ASSGPERASYEQY
v_gene: TRBV5-1; j_gene: TRBJ1-5; CDR3aa: ASSTLPGNQPQH
v_gene: TRBV30; j_gene: TRBJ2-5; CDR3aa: AWTRVSETQY